This entry features one T cell receptor (beta chain) sequence. Its target is unknown. CDR1 is LNHNV and CDR2 is YYDKDF in the germline V gene (reference sequence). The CDR3 has 14 amino acids. The V gene lost 5 bases and the J gene lost 9 bases, with 14 bases spanning the gap. These data belong to a study of T cell responses to AZD1222 COVID-19 vaccine. Study in general: Second-dose recipients at about 4 or about 12 weeks were treated as one pooled group.

Regarding the study as a whole: Baseline seropositivity characterized only a handful of AZD1222 recipients. Clonal diversity may have been underestimated, and the donors were mostly white British, with more females than males.

The protocol was immunoSEQ multiplex PCR, while the TCRdb copy is restricted to in-frame clones and leaves out a portion. The sample lists 110,000 to 150,000 clones, approximately 88% occurring once. The clonotype comes from an adult in good health. This chain connects TRBV15 to TRBJ1-6; maybe TRBD1 (6 bases). This material consisted of peripheral blood, taken on day 0 of AZD1222 vaccination. CDR3 DNA sequence: TGTGCCACCAGCCGACCAGGGGTGAGTTCACCCCTCCACTTT. Protein sequence: CATSRPGVSSPLHF.